A selection of T cell receptor beta chains follows, all from one sample in a study of blood T cell repertoires in COVID-19. TCRdb's table, derived via immunoSEQ multiplex PCR, lists solely in-frame clones and lacks some. The sample lists 250,000 to 300,000 clones, over 75% occurring once. What was sequenced was peripheral blood. Receptor source: a woman aged 55 to 70 with acute or convalescent COVID-19. The CDR3 runs from the conserved cysteine through the conserved F or W. The D gene is left open where the match is weak. The size field is filled for only some rows; it gives once, few, many or a size class.

V	D	size	J	DNA	CDR3
TRBV7-2	-	-	TRBJ2-3	TGTGCCAGCAGCTTGGATAGTGCGGGCACAGATACGCAGTATTTT	CASSLDSAGTDTQYF
TRBV5-5	TRBD1	-	TRBJ1-1	TGTGCCAGCAGCCCGACAGGGGGGAACACTGAAGCTTTCTTT	CASSPTGGNTEAFF
TRBV4-1	-	-	TRBJ2-5	TGCGCCAGCAGCCAAGGCAGCGGCGTCCAAGAGACCCAGTACTTC	CASSQGSGVQETQYF
TRBV28	TRBD2	-	TRBJ2-5	TGTGCCAGCAGACCGAGCGGGAGGGAGACCCAGTACTTC	CASRPSGRETQYF
TRBV28	-	-	TRBJ2-5	TGTGCCAGCAGTTTCCCAACCGGGGAGACCCAGTACTTC	CASSFPTGETQYF
TRBV28	TRBD2	-	TRBJ2-2	TGTGCCAGCAGTTTAAGCGGACTAGCGGGAAGGTACACCGGGGAGCTGTTTTTT	CASSLSGLAGRYTGELFF
TRBV5-1	-	-	TRBJ1-2	TGCGCCAGCAGCGGAGCGACGGGGGTAGCCCATGGCTACACCTTC	CASSGATGVAHGYTF
TRBV7-2	TRBD2	-	TRBJ2-7	TGTGCCAGCAGCTTCGGACTAGCGGGGGGCTACGAGCAGTACTTC	CASSFGLAGGYEQYF
TRBV24-1	-	-	TRBJ2-1	TGTGCCACCCAAATTCAGGGGTACAATGAGCAGTTCTTC	CATQIQGYNEQFF
TRBV3-1/TRBV3-2	-	-	TRBJ1-4	TGTGCCAGCAGCACCCACAGGGCATTGTTTTTT	CASSTHRALFF
TRBV5-4	TRBD1	-	TRBJ1-6	TGTGCCAGCAGCTCTCCAGGGGGCTATAATTCACCCCTCCACTTT	CASSSPGGYNSPLHF
TRBV5-1	TRBD1	-	TRBJ1-4	TGCGCCAGCAGCTTGGGGACAGGGGGTCGAGAACTGTTTTTT	CASSLGTGGRELFF
TRBV5-4	-	-	TRBJ1-6	TGTGCCAGCAGCTGGACAGATAGGGATTCACCCCTCCACTTT	CASSWTDRDSPLHF
TRBV18	-	-	TRBJ1-1	TGTGCCAGCTCACTACAACAGAACACTGAAGCTTTCTTT	CASSLQQNTEAFF
TRBV3-1/TRBV3-2	-	-	TRBJ2-7	TGTGCCAGCAGCCAAGGGCGGGTCGCCTACGAGCAGTACTTC	CASSQGRVAYEQYF
TRBV28	TRBD1	-	TRBJ1-2	TGTGCCAGCAGTGCCGCTACCGGGACAGGGGGCCTCGTAGGGTATGGCTACACCTTC	CASSAATGTGGLVGYGYTF
TRBV14	-	-	TRBJ2-5	TGTGCCAGCATGGGCTGGCAAGAGACCCAGTACTTC	CASMGWQETQYF
TRBV15	-	-	TRBJ2-1	TGTGCCACCAACGCAGGTTCCGATGAGCAGTTCTTC	CATNAGSDEQFF
TRBV28	-	-	TRBJ1-2	TGTGCCAGCAGCGGACAGCCACCTAACTATGGCTACACCTTC	CASSGQPPNYGYTF
TRBV4-2	TRBD1	once	TRBJ1-6	TGTGCCAGCAGCCAAGACCGACAGGGGGCTTCCTATAATTCACCCCTCCACTTT	CASSQDRQGASYNSPLHF
TRBV4-3	-	-	TRBJ1-2	TGCGCCAGCAGCCAATTCTCCGCAGCGGGCTATGGCTACACCTTC	CASSQFSAAGYGYTF
TRBV11-2	TRBD2	-	TRBJ2-1	TGTGCCAGCAGCTCTAGCGGGGGGGAAACCAATGAGCAGTTCTTC	CASSSSGGETNEQFF
TRBV7-6	TRBD1	-	TRBJ2-1	TGTGCCAGCAGCTTAGGGACAGGGTCTTCCCGCAATGAGCAGTTCTTC	CASSLGTGSSRNEQFF
TRBV28	TRBD1	-	TRBJ1-6	TGTGCCAGCAGCTTTCCGGGACAGGGCAATTCACCCCTCCACTTT	CASSFPGQGNSPLHF
TRBV28	-	few	TRBJ1-5	TGTGCCAGCAGCTCCCCCCCTGGGACGGAGGGAAAGCCCCAGCATTTT	CASSSPPGTEGKPQHF
TRBV19	TRBD2	-	TRBJ2-3	TGTGCCAGTAGTAGGGCTAGCGGAGGGACAGATACGCAGTATTTT	CASSRASGGTDTQYF
TRBV3-1/TRBV3-2	TRBD1	-	TRBJ1-5	TGTGCCAGCAGCCAAAGCCGGGACAGGGACCATCAGCCCCAGCATTTT	CASSQSRDRDHQPQHF
TRBV9	TRBD1	-	TRBJ1-4	TGTGCCAGCAGCGTAGACGGGACAGTTACTAATGAAAAACTGTTTTTT	CASSVDGTVTNEKLFF
TRBV11-2	TRBD1	once	TRBJ2-1	TGTGCCAGCAGCTCACAGGGGGCGCTCTACAATGAGCAGTTCTTC	CASSSQGALYNEQFF
TRBV7-2	TRBD1	once	TRBJ2-7	TGTGCCAGCAACCGATCGGGACAGAAGGACTACGAGCAGTACTTC	CASNRSGQKDYEQYF
TRBV7-6	-	-	TRBJ2-3	TGTGCCAGCAGCTTATTAGCCGCCAGCGGTGGCACAGATACGCAGTATTTT	CASSLLAASGGTDTQYF
TRBV7-9	TRBD1	-	TRBJ1-1	TGTGCCAGCAGCTTAGGGGACAGGCGCCTTGAAGCTTTCTTT	CASSLGDRRLEAFF
TRBV28	-	-	TRBJ2-4	TGTGCCAGCAGTCCGGGGATAGAAAACATTCAGTACTTC	CASSPGIENIQYF
TRBV5-1	-	-	TRBJ1-2	TGCGCCAGCAGCTTGGAAACAGGGCTGGGGGGCTACACCTTC	CASSLETGLGGYTF
TRBV2	-	-	TRBJ2-5	TGTGCCAGCAGTGAAGTCGGGGGAGGTCAAGAGACCCAGTACTTC	CASSEVGGGQETQYF
TRBV7-4	TRBD1	-	TRBJ1-3	TGTGCCAGCAGTAGAACCCCGGGACAGGGGGCTGGAAACACCATATATTTT	CASSRTPGQGAGNTIYF
TRBV11-3	TRBD1	-	TRBJ2-2	TGTGCCAGCAGCGCCCGGACAGGCGGTAGCGGGGAGCTGTTTTTT	CASSARTGGSGELFF
TRBV29-1	-	once	TRBJ1-3	TGCAGCGTTGGGGGGGGCACCAATGGAAACACCATATATTTT	CSVGGGTNGNTIYF
TRBV19	TRBD2	-	TRBJ2-1	TGTGCCAGTAGTATAGCTGGTCCGGCGGGGGGGCTGGTCAATGAGCAGTTCTTC	CASSIAGPAGGLVNEQFF
TRBV28	-	-	TRBJ1-1	TGTGCCAGCAGTAGGCTAGTGGCCGCTGAAGCTTTCTTT	CASSRLVAAEAFF
TRBV13	TRBD1	-	TRBJ1-2	TGTGCCAGCAGCGTTAAGGTTATTGGACAGGGCATAGCCTATGGCTACACCTTC	CASSVKVIGQGIAYGYTF
TRBV6-6	-	-	TRBJ2-5	TGTGCCAGCAGCCCCAGACAGAGCCAAGAGACCCAGTACTTC	CASSPRQSQETQYF
TRBV18	TRBD1	-	TRBJ1-3	TGTGCCAGCTCACCTCAGGGGGCGATTGGAAACACCATATATTTT	CASSPQGAIGNTIYF
TRBV3-1/TRBV3-2	-	-	TRBJ2-2	TGTGCCAGCAGCCAAGGTATAGGGAGGTCCACCGGGGAGCTGTTTTTT	CASSQGIGRSTGELFF
TRBV19	TRBD1	-	TRBJ1-1	TGTGCCAGTAGTATCAGGGGACAGGAAGCTTTCTTT	CASSIRGQEAFF
TRBV7-3	TRBD1	-	TRBJ1-1	TGTGCCAGCAGCTTAGACAGGGGGATCACTGAAGCTTTCTTT	CASSLDRGITEAFF
TRBV9	TRBD1	-	TRBJ2-6	TGTGCCAGCAGCCCGAGAGGGGACAGGGATACCGGGGCCAACGTCCTGACTTTC	CASSPRGDRDTGANVLTF
TRBV27	-	-	TRBJ2-5	TGTGCCAGCCGCCGTGAGAGGTGGGAGACCCAGTACTTC	CASRRERWETQYF
TRBV14	-	-	TRBJ1-6	TGTGCCAGCAGCCCGAACAGAAATTCACCCCTCCACTTT	CASSPNRNSPLHF
TRBV11-3	TRBD1	-	TRBJ2-1	TGTGCCAGCAGCCGGGACAGTTCTGAGCAGTTCTTC	CASSRDSSEQFF
TRBV7-9	-	few	TRBJ1-5	TGTGCCAGCAGCTTAGATGTGACAAGTCAGCCCCAGCATTTT	CASSLDVTSQPQHF
TRBV4-2	TRBD1	-	TRBJ2-7	TGTGCCAGCAGCCAAGCGGACAGGGATCCCTCGTACGAGCAGTACTTC	CASSQADRDPSYEQYF
TRBV3-1/TRBV3-2	-	-	TRBJ2-1	TGTGCCAGCAGCCCCCGGTGGGGAGGTATGGGGAATGAGCAGTTCTTC	CASSPRWGGMGNEQFF